The T cell receptor beta chain described here comes from a study of T-cell memory formation after mild COVID-19 (dated by TCRdb to the early 2020s). General notes on the study: Most TCR sequence clusters were specific to one of the two donors. In a couple of donors, T-cell clones that expanded and contracted after mild COVID-19 were tracked by sequencing TCRalpha and TCRbeta repertoires over time. Two young, previously healthy adult volunteers, one female and one male, were included in the cohort.

Instrument on record: Illumina NovaSeq 6000. TCRalpha and TCRbeta cDNA libraries were built by 5'RACE with constant-segment primers, adding sample barcodes and unique molecular identifiers. Trizol reagent was used to extract RNA from every sample. The libraries were amplified in two PCR steps, and the second step added a second sample barcode and Illumina TruSeq adapters. Libraries were sequenced on an Illumina NovaSeq with 2 x 150 bp paired-end reads. The paper's processing steps were these. Reads were demultiplexed and collapsed into UMI-guided consensus sequences with migec v1.2.7. With mixcr v2.1.11, UMI consensuses were aligned to TRA and TRB V and J templates and assembled into clonotypes. Clonotypes were classified as expanded or contracted when called significant by both edgeR and NoisET, with noise models trained on biological replicates. For edgeR calls, a false discovery rate-adjusted p below 0.01 and a log2 fold-change threshold of 1 were applied. As an exploratory analysis of dynamics, max-normalized trajectories of the 1000 most abundant clonotypes were examined with PCA combined with hierarchical clustering. The CD4 or CD8 phenotype of responding clones was assigned using the separately sequenced CD4+ and CD8+ repertoires. Using fastp trimming at Q25 and MiXCR clonotype assembly, TCRdb reanalyzed the public sequencing data and kept in-frame beta chains. Rows with one shared CDR3 protein collapse into an entry with the most common genes and DNA. V and J calls and clone size were set by TCRdb, not the authors. Here the sample has 500,000 to 550,000 distinct CDR3 sequences; around 20% occur a single time. The biggest ten clones account for 9.5% to 15% of the sample.

In regard to this clonotype: The specificity of this receptor is unknown. No quality values exist for individual bases; no much larger clone is one base distant.

The study at large found these results: Contracting CD4+ clones were located mainly in the CM and EM memory subsets, whereas CD8+ clones were found to be enriched in EMRA. The study included only a couple of mild cases, and larger cohorts that include severe cases with pre-infection samples were judged to be necessary. From day 15 to 85, contracting clones showed balanced CD4/CD8 phenotypes, whereas a second wave of clones that expanded from day 15 to 37 leaned towards CD4+. The second-wave clones that peaked on day 37 were not confirmed to be SARS-CoV-2 specific. The detection of some responding clones in pre-infection memory suggests that pre-existing cross-reactive memory T cells joined the SARS-CoV-2 response.

Trimming leaves V shorter by 2 bases and J shorter by 7 bases, with the junction holding 7 bases beyond the gene matches. The CDR3, from cysteine to phenylalanine, totals 15 residues. The entry retains the CDR3 DNA only, 45 bases that are in frame from base 1. From a lookup of the germline V gene, CDR1 and CDR2 are SGDLS and YYNGEE. Ficoll-Paque density gradient centrifugation was the method used to isolate PBMCs. Recombination connected TRBV9 to TRBJ2-1, and TRBD2 matches 9 of the central bases. This sequence originates from an adult woman who had mild COVID-19 (a few samples of this study predate the infection). The sample titles of this study are shuffled in the database, so cell type and time point are left out; the donor was told from shared clones. Sequencing was performed on PBMCs or a T cell subset sorted from them (not recorded which). The CDR3 region: CASSVSGTSRNEQFF. The DNA sequence follows: TGTGCCAGCAGCGTGTCCGGGACTAGCAGAAATGAGCAGTTCTTC.